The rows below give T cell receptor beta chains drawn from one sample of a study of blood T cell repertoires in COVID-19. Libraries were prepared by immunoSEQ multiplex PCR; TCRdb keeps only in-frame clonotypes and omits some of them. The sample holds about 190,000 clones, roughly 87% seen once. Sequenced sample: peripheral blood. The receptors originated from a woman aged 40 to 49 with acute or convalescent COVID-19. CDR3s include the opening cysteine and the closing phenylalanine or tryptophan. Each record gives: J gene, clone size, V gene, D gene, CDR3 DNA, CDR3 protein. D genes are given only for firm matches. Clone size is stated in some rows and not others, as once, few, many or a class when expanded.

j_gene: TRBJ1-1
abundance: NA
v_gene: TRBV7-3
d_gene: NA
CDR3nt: TGTGCCAGCAGCTTAACCGTCAACACTGAAGCTTTCTTT
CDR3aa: CASSLTVNTEAFF

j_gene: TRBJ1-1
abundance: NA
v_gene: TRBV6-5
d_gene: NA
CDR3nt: TGTGCCAGCCAGAGCCGTGGGTCTAGTGAAGCTTTCTTT
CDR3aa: CASQSRGSSEAFF

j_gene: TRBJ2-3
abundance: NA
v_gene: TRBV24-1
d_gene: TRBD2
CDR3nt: TGTGCCACCAGTGACCCGGGACTAGCGGGAGGGACTTTGCAGTATTTT
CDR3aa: CATSDPGLAGGTLQYF

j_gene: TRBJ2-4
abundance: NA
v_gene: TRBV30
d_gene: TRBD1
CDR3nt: TGTGCCCTCTCGGCGGACAGGGGCCAAAACATTCAGTACTTC
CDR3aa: CALSADRGQNIQYF

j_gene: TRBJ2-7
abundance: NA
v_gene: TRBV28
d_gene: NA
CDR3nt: TGTGCCAGCAGTGGGACATACTCCTACGAGCAGTACTTC
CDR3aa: CASSGTYSYEQYF

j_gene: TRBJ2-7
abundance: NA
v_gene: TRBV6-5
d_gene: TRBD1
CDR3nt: TGTGCCAGCAAGTTCGGACAGGTCATCCGGTACGAGCAGTACTTC
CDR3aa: CASKFGQVIRYEQYF

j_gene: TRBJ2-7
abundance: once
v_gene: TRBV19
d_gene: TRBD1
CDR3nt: TGTGCCAGTTCCAGGGACAGGCCCTCCTACGAGCAGTACTTC
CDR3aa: CASSRDRPSYEQYF

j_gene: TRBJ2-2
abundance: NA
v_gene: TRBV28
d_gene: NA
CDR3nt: TGTGCCAGCAGTTTTCTCGCAGAGAACACCGGGGAGCTGTTTTTT
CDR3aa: CASSFLAENTGELFF

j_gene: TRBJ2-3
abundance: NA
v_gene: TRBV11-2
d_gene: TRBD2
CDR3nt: TGTGCCAGCAGTTTGTTAGGGACTAGCCGCACAGATACGCAGTATTTT
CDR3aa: CASSLLGTSRTDTQYF

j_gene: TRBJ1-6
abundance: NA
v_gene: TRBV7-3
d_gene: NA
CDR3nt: TGTGCCAGCAGCTGGGGGACACTCGGGTCACCCCTCCACTTT
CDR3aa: CASSWGTLGSPLHF

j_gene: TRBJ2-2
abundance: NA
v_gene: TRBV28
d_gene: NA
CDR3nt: TGTGCCAGCAGTTATCTACAGGTTTCGGCCGGGGAGCTGTTTTTT
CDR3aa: CASSYLQVSAGELFF

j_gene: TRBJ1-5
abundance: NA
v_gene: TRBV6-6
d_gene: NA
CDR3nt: TGTGCCAGCAGACACTATAGCAATCAGCCCCAGCATTTT
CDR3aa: CASRHYSNQPQHF

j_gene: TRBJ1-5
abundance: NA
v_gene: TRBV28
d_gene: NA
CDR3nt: TGTGCCAGCAGTTTTAACGCAGGGTCCTATAGCAATCAGCCCCAGCATTTT
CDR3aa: CASSFNAGSYSNQPQHF

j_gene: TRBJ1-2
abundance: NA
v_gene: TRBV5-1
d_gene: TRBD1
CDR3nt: TGCGCCAGCAAGCCAGGGACAGGGCCTCCGTGGGGCTACACCTTC
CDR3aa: CASKPGTGPPWGYTF

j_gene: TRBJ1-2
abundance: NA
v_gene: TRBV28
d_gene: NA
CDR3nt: TGTGCCAGCAAGGAGTCCTATGGCTACACCTTC
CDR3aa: CASKESYGYTF

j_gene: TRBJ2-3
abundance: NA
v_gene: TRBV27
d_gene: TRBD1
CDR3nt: TGTGCCAGCAGTCCTGTCCCGGGGACAGTTACTGATACGCAGTATTTT
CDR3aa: CASSPVPGTVTDTQYF

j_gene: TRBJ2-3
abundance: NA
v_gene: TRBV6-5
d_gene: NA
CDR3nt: TGTGCCAGCAGTACACCGGGAGCCCGAACAGATACGCAGTATTTT
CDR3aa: CASSTPGARTDTQYF

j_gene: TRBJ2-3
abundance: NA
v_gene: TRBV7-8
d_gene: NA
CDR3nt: TGTGCCAGCAGCTCTTCTAGCACAGATACGCAGTATTTT
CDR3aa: CASSSSSTDTQYF

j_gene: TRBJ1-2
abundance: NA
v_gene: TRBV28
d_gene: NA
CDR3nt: TGTGCCAGCAGGTCAGGGCGCTACACCTTC
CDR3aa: CASRSGRYTF

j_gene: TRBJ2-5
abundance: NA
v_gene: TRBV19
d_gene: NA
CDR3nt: TGTGCCAGTTCATGGAGGTCCCAAGAGACCCAGTACTTC
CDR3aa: CASSWRSQETQYF

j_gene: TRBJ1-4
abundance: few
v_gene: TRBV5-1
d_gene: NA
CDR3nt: TGCGCCAGCAGGCGATCAGAGGCCGGGGAAAAACTGTTTTTT
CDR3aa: CASRRSEAGEKLFF

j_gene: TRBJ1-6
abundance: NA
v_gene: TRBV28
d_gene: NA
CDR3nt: TGTGCCAGCACGGGGGTGGAGTCACCCCTCCACTTT
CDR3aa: CASTGVESPLHF

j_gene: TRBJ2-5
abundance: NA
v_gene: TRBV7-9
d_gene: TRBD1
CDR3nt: TGTGCCACGGGACAGGCTCAAGAGACCCAGTACTTC
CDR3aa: CATGQAQETQYF

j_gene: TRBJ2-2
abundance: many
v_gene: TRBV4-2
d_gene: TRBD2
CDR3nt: TGTGCCAGCAGCCACCCCCGGGACGGGGGGGAAGGTTCCGGGGAGCTGTTTTTT
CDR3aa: CASSHPRDGGEGSGELFF

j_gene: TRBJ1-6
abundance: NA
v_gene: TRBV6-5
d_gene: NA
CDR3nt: TGTGCCAGCAGGCTTCCCGGACAGAGTAATTCACCCCTCCACTTT
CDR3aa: CASRLPGQSNSPLHF

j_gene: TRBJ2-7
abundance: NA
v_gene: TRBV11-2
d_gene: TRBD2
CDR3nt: TGTGCCAGCTCGAGCGGGGGGACAACCTACGAGCAGTACTTC
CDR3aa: CASSSGGTTYEQYF

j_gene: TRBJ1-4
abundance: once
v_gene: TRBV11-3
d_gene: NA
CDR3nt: TGTGCCAGCTGCCCTTGGGGGGGCCGACAAGAAAAACTGTTTTTT
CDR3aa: CASCPWGGRQEKLFF

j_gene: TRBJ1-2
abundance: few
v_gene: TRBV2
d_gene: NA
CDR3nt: TGTGCCAGCAATCCCGCGGGCTATGGCTACACCTTC
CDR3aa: CASNPAGYGYTF

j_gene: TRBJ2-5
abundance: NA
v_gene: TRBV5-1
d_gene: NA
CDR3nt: TGCGCCAGCAGGCCAGGTGACCCAGAGACCCAGTACTTC
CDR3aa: CASRPGDPETQYF

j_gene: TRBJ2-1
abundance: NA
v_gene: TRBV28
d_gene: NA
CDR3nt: TGTGCCAGCAGTCAACGAGACAATGAGCAGTTCTTC
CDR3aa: CASSQRDNEQFF

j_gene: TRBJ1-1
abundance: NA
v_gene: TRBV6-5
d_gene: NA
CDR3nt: TGTGCCAGCAGTTACTCGATAGGGGTTACGAACACTGAAGCTTTCTTT
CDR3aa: CASSYSIGVTNTEAFF

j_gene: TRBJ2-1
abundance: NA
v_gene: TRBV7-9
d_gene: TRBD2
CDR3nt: TGTGCCAGCAGCAACCTAGCGGGAGGGCGAGGGGAGCAGTTCTTC
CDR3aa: CASSNLAGGRGEQFF

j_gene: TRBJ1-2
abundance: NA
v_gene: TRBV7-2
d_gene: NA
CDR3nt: TGTGCCAGCAGCTTATCTGTCAGTTATGGCTACACCTTC
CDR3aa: CASSLSVSYGYTF

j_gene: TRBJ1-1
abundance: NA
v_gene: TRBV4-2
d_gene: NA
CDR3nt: TGTGCCAGCAGCCAGTTAAGCAGGGACACTGAAGCTTTCTTT
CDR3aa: CASSQLSRDTEAFF

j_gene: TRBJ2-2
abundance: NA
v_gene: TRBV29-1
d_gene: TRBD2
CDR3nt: TGCAGCGTTGATAATCCTAGCGGGTACGCCGGGGAGCTGTTTTTT
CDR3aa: CSVDNPSGYAGELFF

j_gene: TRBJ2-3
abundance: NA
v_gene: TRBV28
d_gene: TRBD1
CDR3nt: TGTGCCAGCAGGATACAGGGGGCGAGCACAGATACGCAGTATTTT
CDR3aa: CASRIQGASTDTQYF

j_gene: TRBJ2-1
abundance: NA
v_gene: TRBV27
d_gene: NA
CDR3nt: TGTGCCAGCAGTTTTGGGCCTGAAAAAGGTGAGCAGTTCTTC
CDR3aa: CASSFGPEKGEQFF

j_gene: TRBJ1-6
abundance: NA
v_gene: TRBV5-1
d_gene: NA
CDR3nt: TGCGCCAGCAGCCCCGGGCAGGGCTCCTATAATTCACCCCTCCACTTT
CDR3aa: CASSPGQGSYNSPLHF

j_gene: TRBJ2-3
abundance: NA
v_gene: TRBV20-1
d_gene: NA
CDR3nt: TGCAGTGCTAGTATGGTTCTCAGTACAGATACGCAGTATTTT
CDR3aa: CSASMVLSTDTQYF

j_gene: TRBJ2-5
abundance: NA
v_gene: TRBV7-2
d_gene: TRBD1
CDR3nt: TGTGCCAGCAGCTTAGGTGGGACAGTAAGCCGGGAGACCCAGTACTTC
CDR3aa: CASSLGGTVSRETQYF

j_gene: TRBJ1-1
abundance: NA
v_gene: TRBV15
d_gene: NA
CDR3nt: TGTGCCACCAGCGAGCTCATGAACACTGAAGCTTTCTTT
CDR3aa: CATSELMNTEAFF

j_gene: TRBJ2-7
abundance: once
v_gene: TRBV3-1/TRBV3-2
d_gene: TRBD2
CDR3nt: TGTGCCAGCAGCCAAGCGGGACTAGGGGTCAGGGAGCAGTACTTC
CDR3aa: CASSQAGLGVREQYF

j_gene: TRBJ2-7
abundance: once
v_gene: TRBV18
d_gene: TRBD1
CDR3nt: TGTGCCAGCTCTCGAACCGGGACAGGGGGGGAGCAGTACTTC
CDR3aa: CASSRTGTGGEQYF

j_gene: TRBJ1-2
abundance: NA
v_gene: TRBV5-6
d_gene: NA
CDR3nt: TGTGCCAGCAGCTTGGGGCTGGGGGCTTATGGCTACACCTTC
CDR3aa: CASSLGLGAYGYTF

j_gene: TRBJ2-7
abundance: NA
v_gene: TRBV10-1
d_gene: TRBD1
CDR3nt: TGCGCCAGCAGTGACCTGAGGGTGGCAGGGGGCGTCGGGGAGCAGTACTTC
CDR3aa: CASSDLRVAGGVGEQYF

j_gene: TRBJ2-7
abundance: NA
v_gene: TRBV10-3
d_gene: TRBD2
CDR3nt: TGTGCCATCTCTAGCGGGGCCTACGAGCAGTACTTC
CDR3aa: CAISSGAYEQYF

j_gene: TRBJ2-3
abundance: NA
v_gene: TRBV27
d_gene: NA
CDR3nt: TGTGCCAGCAGTTATCTTTGGAGGAGCCCCACAGATACGCAGTATTTT
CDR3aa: CASSYLWRSPTDTQYF

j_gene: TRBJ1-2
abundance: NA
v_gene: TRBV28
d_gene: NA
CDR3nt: TGTGTTACTCGGAGAGGGGGTGACTATGGCTACACCTTC
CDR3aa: CVTRRGGDYGYTF

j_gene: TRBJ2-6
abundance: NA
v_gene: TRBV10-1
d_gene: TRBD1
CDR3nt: TGCGCCAGCAGTGAGGAGAAACCACCGGGACAGGAGAGCTCTGGGGCCAACGTCCTGACTTTC
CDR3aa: CASSEEKPPGQESSGANVLTF

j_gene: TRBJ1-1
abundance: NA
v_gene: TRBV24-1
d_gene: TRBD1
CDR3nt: TGTGCCACCAGTGCGGGACAGGGCACTGAAGCTTTCTTT
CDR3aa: CATSAGQGTEAFF

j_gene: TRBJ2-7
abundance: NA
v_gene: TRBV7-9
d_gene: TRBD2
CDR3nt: TGTGCCAGCAGCTCGCCCGTGGGACTAGCGGGAGGGCCCTCCTACGAGCAGTACTTC
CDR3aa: CASSSPVGLAGGPSYEQYF